This entry is about one TCR beta chain. The antigen is unknown. Trimming left V 3 bases short and J 5 bases short, with 13 bases between. This CDR3 spans 15 amino acids. Germline CDR1 reads MGHRA; CDR2 reads YSYEKL. These data originate in a study of shared clonotypes between healthy human individuals. Notes on the study in general: Generation probability values for non-shared clonotypes were lower than those for clonotypes shared by all four donors. Naive CD4 clonotypes were shared across several donors at about 5.3%.

Running of the assay took place at deep level. Once extracted for a subset, genomic DNA was divided evenly among several immunoSEQ plates. Using immunoSEQ multiplex PCR, the repertoire was profiled, and TCRdb retains in-frame clones only, with some absent. The sample consists of some 600,000 clones, roughly 95% of them appearing once. The naive CD8 population came from CD45RO-negative cells selected for CCR7, without terminally differentiated effector memory CD45RA+ cells. This chain joins TRBV4-1 and TRBJ1-4; D uncertain. The sample taken for sequencing was naive CD8+ T cells sorted from blood. The sequence derives from a woman aged 25 to 39 in good health. The CDR3 DNA sequence: TGCGCCAGCAGCCAGCCCACGGGTCCAAATGAAAAACTGTTTTTT. It encodes CASSQPTGPNEKLFF.